The 9 T cell receptor beta chains presented below share a single source sample, sequenced in a study of blood T cell repertoires in COVID-19. Clones were sequenced by immunoSEQ multiplex PCR, and TCRdb holds only the in-frame ones, with some missing. The profile shows under 500,000 clones, approximately 90% of them singletons. The sample consisted of peripheral blood. These TCRs come from a woman aged 30 to 39 with acute or convalescent COVID-19.

This rearrangement joins TRBV7-9 to TRBJ1-4; 7 positions agree with TRBD1. The CDR3 consists of 15 residues. Germline V gene sequence: CDR1 SEHNR, CDR2 FQNEAQ (reference sequence). V lost 7 bases, J lost 5 bases, and 10 bases stayed unmatched. The CDR3 loop reads CASNIRQGLNEKLFF. CDR3 bases: TGTGCCAGCAACATCCGACAGGGATTAAATGAAAAACTGTTTTTT.

The chain employs TRBV30 and TRBJ2-2; 11 bases match TRBD1. The ends lost 8 bases at V and 6 bases at J; junction bases unmatched: 8. Germline V gives CDR1 GTSNPN, CDR2 SVGIG (reference sequence). The CDR3 length is 14 residues. The CDR3, as DNA: TGTGCCGGTCGGGGACAGGGGGGTCCCGGGGAGCTGTTTTTT. This sequence encodes CAGRGQGGPGELFF.

This clone appeared a few times. In DNA form, the CDR3 reads TGTGCCAGCACATCAGCACCTAGTCGTGGCTACACCTTC. It codes for CASTSAPSRGYTF. The chain couples TRBV3-1 (or the pseudogene TRBV3-2) to TRBJ1-2, with no clear D. Germline CDR1 reads LGHDT; CDR2 reads YNNKEL (reference sequence). The length of the CDR3 is 13 residues. V was clipped by 7 bases and J by 7 bases, with 16 bases between them.

For the CDR3, the DNA is TGTGCCAGCAGTCCCCTAGCGGGGGCCGGGCATGAGCAGTTCTTC. Translation: CASSPLAGAGHEQFF. The rearrangement links TRBV27 to TRBJ2-1, with 10 bases matching TRBD2. In germline, CDR1 is MNHEY, CDR2 SMNVEV (reference sequence). The CDR3 is made up of 15 amino acids. The trim removed 5 bases at V and 8 bases at J, leaving 9 bases unmatched.

The chain recombines TRBV7-2 with TRBJ1-2; 10 bases agree with TRBD1. CDR1 and CDR2 (germline): SGHTA, FQGNSA. V was pared by 5 bases and J by 7 bases, with 10 bases of the junction left unmatched. This CDR3 contains 15 residues. CDR3 protein: CASSPQGQGSGGYTF. The CDR3 DNA follows: TGTGCCAGCAGCCCCCAGGGACAGGGGAGTGGTGGCTACACCTTC.

This chain links TRBV5-1 with TRBJ2-3; 12 positions match TRBD2. The CDR3 runs 16 residues. Germline loops: CDR1 SGHRS, CDR2 YFSETQ. With V trimmed by 5 bases and J by 1 base, 5 bases remained unmatched. The CDR3 is CASRKTSGGRTDTQYF. The CDR3 region has the DNA TGCGCCAGCAGAAAAACTAGCGGGGGGCGCACAGATACGCAGTATTTT. Looking up the rest from reference TRBV5-1 and TRBJ2-3 gives the full variable domain: KAGVTQTPRYLIKTRGQQVTLSCSPISGHRSVSWYQQTPGQGLQFLFEYFSETQRNKGNFPGRFSGRQFSNSRSEMNVSTLELGDSALYLCASRKTSGGRTDTQYFGPGTRLTVL.

This chain links TRBV18 with TRBJ1-6, with TRBD1 as a possible D gene (6 bases). This CDR3 has 16 residues. The V gene lost 0 bases and the J gene lost 4 bases, with 10 bases spanning the gap. The germline gives CDR1 KGHSH, CDR2 LQKENI. CDR3 in amino acids: CASSPPSGVYNSPLHF. The CDR3 DNA is TGTGCCAGCTCACCACCGTCAGGGGTTTATAATTCACCCCTCCACTTT.

This chain uses TRBV24-1 with TRBJ2-1; 12 bases line up with TRBD2. This CDR3 has 16 residues. The J segment lost 8 bases and the V segment lost 1 base, leaving 5 bases of the junction unmatched. Germline CDR1 KGHDR, CDR2 SFDVKD. The CDR3 DNA reads TGTGCCACCAGTGATTTACTAGCGGGGGGTACTTATGAGCAGTTCTTC. Translated, it gives CATSDLLAGGTYEQFF.

The V and J genes are TRBV25-1 and TRBJ1-2; D gene uncertain. This CDR3 contains 12 residues. CDR1 and CDR2 from the germline V gene are MGHDK and SYGVNS. V dropped 6 bases and J dropped 3 bases, with 8 bases sitting between them. CDR3 residues: CASRGDYYGYTF. The CDR3 DNA reads as TGTGCCAGCAGAGGAGACTACTATGGCTACACCTTC.